Listed below are T cell receptor beta chains from one sample, sequenced in a study of shared clonotypes between healthy human individuals. Method: immunoSEQ multiplex PCR; TCRdb's copy keeps in-frame clones and lacks some. This table holds around 990,000 clones, 70% to 85% found once. Material: memory CD4+ T cells from PBMCs. The receptors stem from a man aged 18-30 years in good health. Some clones in this sample may be carry-over from other donors' samples. Each CDR3 is given with its conserved first and last residue. The D gene is left open where the match is weak. Expanded clones are given a class, and other clones once, few, many or no size at all.

>TRBJ2-3|.|TRBV15|.
TGTGCCACCAGCAGAGACACAGATACGCAGTATTTT
CATSRDTDTQYF
>TRBJ1-6|.|TRBV6-5|TRBD1
TGTGCCAGCAGTTACGACAGGGTGGGGAATTCACCCCTCCACTTT
CASSYDRVGNSPLHF
>TRBJ2-1|.|TRBV5-1|TRBD2
TGCGCCAGCAGCCATGGGAGCGGGAGCGGCTCCTACAATGAGCAGTTCTTC
CASSHGSGSGSYNEQFF
>TRBJ2-7|.|TRBV9|.
TGTGCCAGCAGCGTAGATTGGAACTACGAGCAGTACTTC
CASSVDWNYEQYF
>TRBJ2-2|.|TRBV30|TRBD1
TGTGCCTGGAGGCTACAGGGGGCCGGGGAGCTGTTTTTT
CAWRLQGAGELFF
>TRBJ1-5|once|TRBV19|TRBD1
TGTGCCAGTAGTACCTTGGGAGGGGGCTACGCGGCCCAGCATTTT
CASSTLGGGYAAQHF
>TRBJ1-5|.|TRBV6-1|.
TGTGCCAGCAGTGAAGCTCCGCGCCCGGTCAATCAGCCCCAGCATTTT
CASSEAPRPVNQPQHF
>TRBJ1-1|.|TRBV29-1|.
TGCAGCGTAGGGGGGATAAGACAGGAGGGCACTGAAGCTTTCTTT
CSVGGIRQEGTEAFF
>TRBJ2-1|.|TRBV7-2|TRBD2
TGTGCCAGCAGCCCGCGGGCCGGGGGGAATGAGCAGTTCTTC
CASSPRAGGNEQFF
>TRBJ2-7|.|TRBV19|TRBD2
TGTGCCAGTACGGGCGGGAGGGCCTACGAGCAGTACTTC
CASTGGRAYEQYF
>TRBJ2-5|few|TRBV18|TRBD1
TGTGCCAGCTCACGACAGGGGGCAGAGACCCAGTACTTC
CASSRQGAETQYF
>TRBJ2-4|.|TRBV4-3|.
TGCGCCAGCAGCCAAGTGGGGGTGGACATTCAGTACTTC
CASSQVGVDIQYF
>TRBJ2-7|.|TRBV7-3|TRBD1
TGTGCCAGCAGCCTGGACAGGGGTCCGTACGAGCAGTACTTC
CASSLDRGPYEQYF